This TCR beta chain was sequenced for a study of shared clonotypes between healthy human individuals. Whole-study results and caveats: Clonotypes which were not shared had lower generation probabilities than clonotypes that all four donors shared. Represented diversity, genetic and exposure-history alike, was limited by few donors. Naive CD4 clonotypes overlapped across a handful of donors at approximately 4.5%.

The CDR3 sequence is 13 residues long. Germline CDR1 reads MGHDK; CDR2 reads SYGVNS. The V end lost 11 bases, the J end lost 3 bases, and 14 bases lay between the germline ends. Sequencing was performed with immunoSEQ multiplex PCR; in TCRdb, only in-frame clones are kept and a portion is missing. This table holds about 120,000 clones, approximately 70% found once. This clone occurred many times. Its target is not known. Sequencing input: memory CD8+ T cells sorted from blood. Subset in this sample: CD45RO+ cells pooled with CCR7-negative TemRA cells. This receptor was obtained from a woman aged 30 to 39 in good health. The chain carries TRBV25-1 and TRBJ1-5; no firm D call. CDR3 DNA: TGTGCCGCCGGCGGCCAGAACAATCAGCCCCAGCATTTT. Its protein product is CAAGGQNNQPQHF.